A selection of T cell receptor beta chains follows, all from one sample in a study of blood T cell repertoires in COVID-19. TCRdb's copy holds only in-frame clones and misses some; the assay was immunoSEQ multiplex PCR. The data hold hundreds of thousands of clones, with about nine tenths observed a single time. The sample was peripheral blood. The receptors shown here come from a man aged 40-49 years with acute or convalescent COVID-19. Each CDR3 is given with its conserved first and last residue. D genes are given only for firm matches. The size field is filled for only some rows; it gives once, few, many or a size class.

v_call	d_call	clone_size	j_call	cdr3_nt	cdr3_aa
TRBV5-1	-	-	TRBJ2-1	TGCGCCAGCAGCCGGGTTAGGAACAATGAGCAGTTCTTC	CASSRVRNNEQFF
TRBV7-2	TRBD1	once	TRBJ2-3	TGTGCCAGCAGCCCGCCGGGACAGGGGCCAGATACGCAGTATTTT	CASSPPGQGPDTQYF
TRBV5-4	-	-	TRBJ2-2	TGTGCCAGCAGCTTGGGACAGGCCCACACCGGGGAGCTGTTTTTT	CASSLGQAHTGELFF
TRBV7-9	-	-	TRBJ2-7	TGTGCCAGCACCGACAGGTACTCCTACGAGCAGTACTTC	CASTDRYSYEQYF
TRBV7-9	TRBD1	-	TRBJ2-1	TGTGCCAGCAGCTCCCGACAGGGGGCCAGGGATGAGCAGTTCTTC	CASSSRQGARDEQFF
TRBV19	-	-	TRBJ1-1	TGTGCCAGTAGTATAGATACAGCCAGGAACACTGAAGCTTTCTTT	CASSIDTARNTEAFF
TRBV29-1	TRBD1	-	TRBJ1-1	TGCAGCGTTGACAGGGGGAAGAACACTGAAGCTTTCTTT	CSVDRGKNTEAFF
TRBV6-5	TRBD2	-	TRBJ2-5	TGTGCCAGCAGTAGAAGCGGGGGGCAGGAGACCCAGTACTTC	CASSRSGGQETQYF
TRBV5-4	-	-	TRBJ1-1	TGTGCCAGCAGCGACCAGGGGCTACCCCACACTCGAGCTTTCTTT	CASSDQGLPHTRAFF
TRBV5-4	-	-	TRBJ1-2	TGTGCCAGCAGCTTGGGCCTTCAGGGGTATGGCTACACCTTC	CASSLGLQGYGYTF
TRBV27	-	-	TRBJ2-7	TGTGCCAGCAGTTTAGGACAACGATACTCCTACGAGCAGTACTTC	CASSLGQRYSYEQYF
TRBV7-3	TRBD1	-	TRBJ2-2	TGTGCCAGCAGCCCTCCAGGGGGAAACACCGGGGAGCTGTTTTTT	CASSPPGGNTGELFF
TRBV5-1	TRBD1	-	TRBJ2-5	TGCGCCAGCAGCTCCGGGACAGTTAAAGAGACCCAGTACTTC	CASSSGTVKETQYF
TRBV10-3	TRBD2	-	TRBJ2-1	TGTGCCATCAGTGACCCCGGGACTAGCGGGAGGACTGAGCAGTTCTTC	CAISDPGTSGRTEQFF
TRBV10-1	TRBD1	-	TRBJ1-6	TGTGCCAGCAGTGAGTATCGAAAGACAGGGTTAAATAGGTCCTATAATTCACCCCTCCACTTT	CASSEYRKTGLNRSYNSPLHF
TRBV4-3	TRBD1	few	TRBJ1-2	TGCGCCAGCAGCCTGGCGACAGGGGCTATCTATGGCTACACCTTC	CASSLATGAIYGYTF
TRBV4-2	-	-	TRBJ2-5	TGTGCCAGCAGCCAAGGGGAGTCGTGGTTGGAGGCCCAGTACTTC	CASSQGESWLEAQYF
TRBV7-2	TRBD2	-	TRBJ2-1	TGTGCCAGCAGCTTCGGACTAGCGGGGGGTACTGAGCAGTTCTTC	CASSFGLAGGTEQFF
TRBV7-8	-	-	TRBJ2-3	TGTGCCAGCAGCTTAGGAGTAGCGGAGAGCACAGATACGCAGTATTTT	CASSLGVAESTDTQYF
TRBV7-2	-	-	TRBJ2-3	TGTGCCAGCAGCCCCGCGCTCTCAGGGGTAGATACGCAGTATTTT	CASSPALSGVDTQYF
TRBV6-5	-	-	TRBJ2-3	TGTGCCAGCAGTTACTCGGGGGGGCCGACAGATACGCAGTATTTT	CASSYSGGPTDTQYF
TRBV7-9	-	few	TRBJ2-7	TGTGCCAGCAGCTTAAGGGGGTTAGGCGAGCAGTACTTC	CASSLRGLGEQYF
TRBV27	TRBD1	few	TRBJ1-2	TGTGCCAGCAGTCCCCTTTTCGGGACAGGGTCCAACTATGGCTACACCTTC	CASSPLFGTGSNYGYTF
TRBV7-9	TRBD1	few	TRBJ1-3	TGTGCCAGCAGCCCGACAGGGACTGGAAACACCATATATTTT	CASSPTGTGNTIYF
TRBV7-2	-	-	TRBJ2-5	TGTGCCAGCAATACTGGAGGTTGGACAGCCCAAGAGACCCAGTACTTC	CASNTGGWTAQETQYF
TRBV27	-	-	TRBJ1-2	TGTGCCAGCAGTTTTATTCCCAACTATGGCTACACCTTC	CASSFIPNYGYTF
TRBV6-5	-	-	TRBJ2-5	TGTGCCAGCAGTTACAACAGTCAAGAGACCCAGTACTTC	CASSYNSQETQYF
TRBV5-1	TRBD1	-	TRBJ2-3	TGCGCCAGCAGCTTGGTTTGGGACAGACAAACAGATACGCAGTATTTT	CASSLVWDRQTDTQYF
TRBV7-8	-	-	TRBJ2-6	TGTGCCAGCAGCTTGACAGTAAACTCTGGGGCCAACGTCCTGACTTTC	CASSLTVNSGANVLTF
TRBV6-5	-	-	TRBJ2-2	TGTGCCAGCAGTTTTGCGGAGGCCGGGGAGCTGTTTTTT	CASSFAEAGELFF
TRBV19	-	-	TRBJ1-5	TGTGCCAGTAGTTTCCTAGACAGACCCCTTAGCAATCAGCCCCAGCATTTT	CASSFLDRPLSNQPQHF
TRBV4-2	-	-	TRBJ1-2	TGTGCCAGCAGCCAAGTGGGGATGTGGCAGGGCCGAAATGGCTACACCTTC	CASSQVGMWQGRNGYTF
TRBV7-9	TRBD2	-	TRBJ2-3	TGTGCCAGCAGCCCGACTAGCGGTGCCTGGAAATCGGGCACAGATACGCAGTATTTT	CASSPTSGAWKSGTDTQYF
TRBV30	-	-	TRBJ1-6	TGTGCCTGGAGTGGTGCGGGAGATTCACCCCTCCACTTT	CAWSGAGDSPLHF
TRBV6-5	-	-	TRBJ2-6	TGTGCCAGCAGTCCGAATGGCGGTTGGGCCAACGTCCTGACTTTC	CASSPNGGWANVLTF
TRBV4-1	-	-	TRBJ1-1	TGCGCCAGCAGCCAAGATACAGGGACTAGCACTGAAGCTTTCTTT	CASSQDTGTSTEAFF
TRBV5-1	-	-	TRBJ1-6	TGCGCCAGCAGCTTGTCTTCTACAGAGCCCCTCCACTTT	CASSLSSTEPLHF
TRBV5-1	-	-	TRBJ2-5	TGCGCCAGCAGCCAGACTAGTCCCGGAGAGACCCAGTACTTC	CASSQTSPGETQYF
TRBV11-2	TRBD1	-	TRBJ1-2	TGTGCCAGCAGCTTAGGGACAGGGACTCTGTACACCTTC	CASSLGTGTLYTF
TRBV7-9	-	-	TRBJ2-1	TGTGCCAGCAGCTTCGGACCCACCCGGCGGGGTAACAATGAGCAGTTCTTC	CASSFGPTRRGNNEQFF
TRBV5-1	TRBD1	-	TRBJ2-7	TGCGCCAGCAGGCAGGGGGTCTCCTACGAGCAGTACTTC	CASRQGVSYEQYF
TRBV28	-	-	TRBJ2-2	TGTGCCAGCAGTTTCCCTCTAAGAGTCGGGGGGCGCCACACCGGGGAGCTGTTTTTT	CASSFPLRVGGRHTGELFF
TRBV12-3/TRBV12-4	TRBD1	-	TRBJ1-2	TGTGCCAGCACCACAGGGGGCTATGGCTACACCTTC	CASTTGGYGYTF
TRBV28	TRBD2	-	TRBJ2-3	TGTGCCAGCAGCTCGGGAGTAGCGGGAGTTATAGCAGATACGCAGTATTTT	CASSSGVAGVIADTQYF
TRBV27	TRBD2	-	TRBJ2-1	TGTGCCAGCAGTTTGACTAGCCGAGGTGAGCAGTTCTTC	CASSLTSRGEQFF
TRBV29-1	TRBD1	-	TRBJ2-2	TGCAGCGTTGGTTGGGACAGGGGATCCGGGGAGCTGTTTTTT	CSVGWDRGSGELFF
TRBV9	-	-	TRBJ1-6	TGTGCCAGCAGCGTAGGAGGGTTGAAATCACCCCTCCACTTT	CASSVGGLKSPLHF
TRBV27	TRBD1	once	TRBJ1-2	TGTGCCAGCAGTTTTTCCGGGACAGGGGGGTTTGACTACACCTTC	CASSFSGTGGFDYTF
TRBV3-1/TRBV3-2	-	few	TRBJ2-7	TGTGCCAGCAGCCTGGGGAGGTCAGGCGAGCAGTACTTC	CASSLGRSGEQYF
TRBV5-4	-	-	TRBJ2-1	TGTGCCAGCAGGGGCAGTCTTTACAATGAGCAGTTCTTC	CASRGSLYNEQFF
TRBV5-1	-	-	TRBJ1-4	TGCGCCAGCAGCTTGGGAGTACTAGTCACCAATGAAAAACTGTTTTTT	CASSLGVLVTNEKLFF
TRBV16	TRBD1	few	TRBJ2-7	TGTGCCAGCAGCCCGACAGGGGGCGGCTCTGGGGAGCAGTACTTC	CASSPTGGGSGEQYF
TRBV12-3/TRBV12-4	-	-	TRBJ1-6	TGTGCCAGCACCCGGGGGGGTCGATCACCCCTCCACTTT	CASTRGGRSPLHF